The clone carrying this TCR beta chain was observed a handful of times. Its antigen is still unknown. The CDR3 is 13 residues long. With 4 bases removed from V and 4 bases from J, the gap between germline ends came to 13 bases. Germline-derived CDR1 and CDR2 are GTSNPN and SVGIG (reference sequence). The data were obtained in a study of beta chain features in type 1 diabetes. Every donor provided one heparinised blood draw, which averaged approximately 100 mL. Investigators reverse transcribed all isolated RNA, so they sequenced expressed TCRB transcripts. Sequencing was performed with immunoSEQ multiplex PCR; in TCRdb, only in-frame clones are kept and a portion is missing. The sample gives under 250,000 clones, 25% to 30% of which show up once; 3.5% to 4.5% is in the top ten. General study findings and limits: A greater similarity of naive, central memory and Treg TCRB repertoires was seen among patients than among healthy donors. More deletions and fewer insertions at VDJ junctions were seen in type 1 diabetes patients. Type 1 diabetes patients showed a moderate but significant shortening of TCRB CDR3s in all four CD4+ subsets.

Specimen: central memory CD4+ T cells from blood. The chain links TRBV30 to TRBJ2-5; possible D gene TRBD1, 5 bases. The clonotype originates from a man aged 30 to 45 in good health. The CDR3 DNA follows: TGTGCCTGGACCCAGGGCCGTCTAGAGACCCAGTACTTC. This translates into CAWTQGRLETQYF.